This TCR beta chain was documented in a study of CD8 T cells in Susac syndrome. Reverse transcription of about 0.5 to 1 ug RNA used random hexamers. TCRdb re-called the immunoSEQ multiplex PCR reads with MiXCR, one entry per CDR3 protein. Found here are 150,000 to 190,000 distinct CDR3 sequences, approximately 95% of them singletons; the top ten hold about 0.16%. This clonotype was detected once. Per the germline V gene, CDR1 is SNHLY and CDR2 is FYNNEI. Trimming removed 8 bases from V and 7 bases from J; junction bases left unmatched: 7. The CDR3 extends over 13 amino acids. The sequence came from a human donor with Susac syndrome. The source material was CD4+ T cells from PBMCs. V is TRBV2 and J is TRBJ2-1; 8 bases match TRBD1. The CDR3 DNA sequence: TGTGCCAGCCAGGGGACAGGTGTTAATGAGCAGTTCTTC. The encoded protein is CASQGTGVNEQFF.